The 26 T cell receptor beta chains below come from one sample, sequenced in a study of T cells in Graves' hyperthyroidism and ophthalmopathy. TCR beta CDR3 region amplification was performed from RNA transcripts. An initial round of RT-PCR targeting the TCR CDR3 relied on the HTBI primer set. TCRdb recomputed calls from the multiplex PCR reads with MiXCR, one row per CDR3 protein. The sample shows 350,000 to 400,000 distinct CDR3 sequences, just under 15% of them seen only once. The material sequenced was blood. These receptors all stem from a woman younger than 45 with Graves' hyperthyroidism.

This chain links TRBV27 with TRBJ1-6; no firm D call. Germline loops: CDR1 MNHEY, CDR2 SMNVEV (reference sequence). This CDR3 contains 18 residues. V shed 2 bases and J shed 0 bases, with 14 bases lying between them. CDR3 loop: CASSLILVGSSYNSPLHF. CDR3 sequence (DNA): TGTGCCAGCAGTTTAATATTGGTGGGGAGCTCCTATAATTCACCCCTCCACTTT.

V usage is TRBV6-4 and J usage is TRBJ2-1; 9 bases agree with TRBD2. Germline CDR1 and CDR2: MRHNA and SNTAGT. The CDR3 consists of 15 residues. The trim removed 4 bases at V and 6 bases at J, leaving 7 bases unmatched. The CDR3 coding sequence is TGTGCCAGCAGTGTTGGACTAGCGCCTGTCAATGAGCAGTTCTTC. The encoded protein is CASSVGLAPVNEQFF.

The chain combines TRBV4-1 with TRBJ2-7, with D perhaps given as TRBD1 or TRBD2 (5 bases each). The V gene lost 2 bases and the J gene lost 5 bases, with 16 bases spanning the gap. The length of the CDR3 is 15 residues. Germline V gene data show CDR1 as MGHRA and CDR2 as YSYEKL. The CDR3 spells CASSQRGPGPHEQYF. Here the CDR3 DNA reads TGCGCCAGCAGCCAAAGGGGCCCGGGACCCCACGAGCAGTACTTC.

This clonotype has more than one count but fewer than ten. V is TRBV9 and J is TRBJ2-2, with TRBD1 as a possible D gene (6 bases). This CDR3 comprises 15 residues. The V and J ends lost 2 bases and 2 bases respectively, with 10 bases between them. The germline V gene encodes CDR1 SGDLS and CDR2 YYNGEE. The CDR3 DNA reads as TGTGCCAGCAGCGTTCGGACAGTCAACACCGGGGAGCTGTTTTTT. Its protein product is CASSVRTVNTGELFF.

This clonotype has just a few counts. The V gene is TRBV5-4, the J gene TRBJ1-1; D not resolved. CDR1 and CDR2 from the germline V gene are SGHNT and YYREEE (reference sequence). The CDR3 is 14 residues long. Trimming removed 0 bases at V and 1 base at J, with 7 bases between. CDR3 in amino acids: CASSLEWGNTEAFF. DNA for the CDR3: TGTGCCAGCAGCTTGGAATGGGGGAACACTGAAGCTTTCTTT.

The rearrangement joins TRBV3-1 to TRBJ2-2, with 10 bases that match TRBD2. CDR3 length equals 17 residues. The germline V gene encodes CDR1 LGHDT and CDR2 YNNKEL (reference sequence). V lost 1 base, J lost 8 bases, and 10 bases stayed unmatched. CDR3 nucleotides: TGTGCCAGCAGCCAAGTCCCAGCGGGAGGGTGGACGGGGGAGCTGTTTTTT. Its translation: CASSQVPAGGWTGELFF.

This clonotype showed up just a few times. The chain carries TRBV7-4 and TRBJ2-2, with a weak D call TRBD2 (5 bases). Germline V gene sequence: CDR1 SGHVT, CDR2 SQSDAQ. The CDR3 covers 15 residues. V was trimmed by 0 bases and J by 6 bases, leaving 11 bases between them. CDR3 loop: CASSLAGEVAGELFF. The DNA for the CDR3 is TGTGCCAGCAGCTTAGCGGGAGAGGTTGCCGGGGAGCTGTTTTTT.

This clonotype has ten or more counts. The chain employs TRBV2 and TRBJ1-2; D is perhaps TRBD1 (6 bases). The CDR3 runs to 17 residues. V gave up 8 bases and J gave up 8 bases, with 30 bases separating them. Germline V gene sequence: CDR1 SNHLY, CDR2 FYNNEI. The CDR3 loop reads CASLGPNLGRGRQGYTF. In DNA, the CDR3 is TGTGCCAGCCTCGGGCCAAATTTGGGTCGGGGGCGGCAGGGCTACACCTTC.

This clonotype was counted at least ten times. The chain has TRBV20-1 and TRBJ2-7, with 9 nucleotides matching TRBD2. The CDR3 runs 13 residues. V trimming: 2 bases; J trimming: 4 bases; junction bases outside the gene matches: 3. The germline gives CDR1 DFQATT, CDR2 SNEGSKA (reference sequence). The CDR3 sequence is CSARPLAGYEQYF. CDR3 nucleotide sequence: TGCAGTGCTAGACCTCTAGCGGGGTACGAGCAGTACTTC.

This clonotype has more than one count but fewer than ten. This chain uses TRBV3-1 with TRBJ2-3; TRBD2 is a possible D gene (5 bases). The V and J ends lost 1 base and 5 bases respectively, with 7 bases between them. The germline gives CDR1 LGHDT, CDR2 YNNKEL (reference sequence). This CDR3 is 13 amino acids long. The CDR3: CASSQAGLDTQYF. CDR3 bases: TGTGCCAGCAGCCAAGCGGGGTTAGATACGCAGTATTTT.

This chain connects TRBV4-1 to TRBJ2-5, with D unclear. The CDR3 covers 18 residues. Germline V gene data show CDR1 as MGHRA and CDR2 as YSYEKL. V lost 2 bases and J lost 4, with 23 bases in between. CDR3 DNA sequence: TGCGCCAGCAGCCAACCCCCGGGCCTGTCATATTTAGGAGAGACCCAGTACTTC. It is translated as CASSQPPGLSYLGETQYF.

A word on this clonotype: One junction end disagrees with the germline gene, perhaps due to a read error. The chain carries TRBV6-1 and TRBJ2-6; D perhaps matches TRBD1 (6 bases). Germline CDR1 MNHNS, CDR2 SASEGT. The CDR3 spans 14 residues. The CDR3 sequence is CTSGQGPGANVLTF. CDR3 bases: TGTACCAGCGGTCAGGGGCCTGGGGCCAACGTCCTGACTTTC.

The chain combines TRBV6-7 with TRBJ1-5; D unresolved. TRBV6-7 is treated as an ORF (open reading frame) with a function not yet certain. V was pared by 7 bases and J by 7 bases, with 5 bases between. The CDR3 extends over 10 amino acids. CDR3 DNA sequence: TGTGCCAGCATCCGCCAGCCCCAGCATTTT. Its protein product is CASIRQPQHF.

This clonotype was counted a few times. The chain links TRBV6-1 to TRBJ1-3; D unclear. Trimming took 2 bases from V and 4 from J, leaving 3 bases between them. Germline CDR1 is MNHNS and CDR2 is SASEGT. This CDR3 has 12 amino acids. The chain's CDR3 is CASSEQGNTIYF. Here the CDR3 DNA reads TGTGCCAGCAGTGAACAGGGAAACACCATATATTTT.

There are a few counts of this clonotype. The V and J genes are TRBV9 and TRBJ2-1; D is perhaps TRBD1 (6 bases). This CDR3 contains 12 residues. V was shortened by 5 bases and J by 6 bases, with 9 bases between the two germline ends. Germline V gene sequence: CDR1 SGDLS, CDR2 YYNGEE. In DNA form, the CDR3 reads TGTGCCAGCAGAGCGGACAGCAATGAGCAGTTCTTC. Its protein product is CASRADSNEQFF.

The chain uses TRBV9 and TRBJ2-3; tentative D call: TRBD2 (5 bases). Germline CDR1 is SGDLS and CDR2 is YYNGEE. V was trimmed by 6 bases and J by 2 bases, leaving 13 bases between them. This CDR3 region has 14 residues. In DNA, the CDR3 is TGTGCCAGCAACAACGAGGGTGACACAGATACGCAGTATTTT. Its translation: CASNNEGDTDTQYF.

This clonotype was seen at least ten times. The chain carries TRBV28 and TRBJ2-7, with D hard to call. The germline V gene encodes CDR1 MDHEN and CDR2 SYDVKM. The CDR3 sequence is 15 residues long. Trimming pared 3 bases from V and 2 bases from J, leaving 14 bases between. CDR3 protein: CASSFQSIGTYEQYF. CDR3 nucleotide sequence: TGTGCCAGCAGTTTTCAATCGATAGGTACCTACGAGCAGTACTTC.

This rearrangement joins TRBV12-3 or TRBV12-4 to TRBJ2-3, with D perhaps given as TRBD1 or TRBD2 (5 bases each). V lost 3 bases and J 4 bases, leaving 11 bases between the germline ends. The CDR3 is 14 residues long. The CDR3 region is CASSFGTAADTQYF. The CDR3 coding sequence is TGTGCCAGCAGTTTCGGGACGGCGGCAGATACGCAGTATTTT.

This clonotype turned up a few times. The rearrangement uses TRBV9 and TRBJ2-5, with D possibly TRBD2 on 6 matching bases. CDR3 length equals 14 residues. With 1 base removed from V and 5 bases from J, the gap between germline ends came to 12 bases. CDR1 is SGDLS, CDR2 YYNGEE, per germline. This chain's CDR3 is CASSVTGAGETQYF. CDR3 DNA: TGTGCCAGCAGCGTAACGGGAGCCGGTGAGACCCAGTACTTC.

This clonotype showed up just a few times. The CDR3 DNA sequence: TGTGCCAGCAGCCCCTGGGAGGGCCGGACCTACGAGCAGTACTTC. It specifies CASSPWEGRTYEQYF. The chain uses TRBV11-2 and TRBJ2-7, with TRBD2 matching 7 bases. Germline lookup yields CDR1 SGHAT and CDR2 FQNNGV. This CDR3 is 15 amino acids long. V lost 5 bases, J lost 2 bases, and 9 bases stayed unmatched. The variable domain in full, completed from reference TRBV11-2 and TRBJ2-7, reads EAGVAQSPRYKIIEKRQSVAFWCNPISGHATLYWYQQILGQGPKLLIQFQNNGVVDDSQLPKDRFSAERLKGVDSTLKIQPAKLEDSAVYLCASSPWEGRTYEQYFGPGTRLTVT.

This sequence joins TRBV14 and TRBJ2-7; TRBD1 is a possible D gene (6 bases). This CDR3 contains 16 residues. Trimming took 2 bases from V and 1 from J, leaving 15 bases between them. Germline V gene data show CDR1 as SGHDN and CDR2 as FVKESK. The CDR3 loop is CASSQSRQAISYEQYF. In nucleotides, the CDR3 is TGTGCCAGCAGCCAAAGCCGACAGGCTATTTCCTACGAGCAGTACTTC.

This clonotype was recorded many times. The chain joins TRBV6-1 to TRBJ1-1, with D unclear. In germline, CDR1 is MNHNS, CDR2 SASEGT. The length of the CDR3 is 14 residues. V lost 2 bases to trimming and J lost 1 base, with 8 bases between them. The CDR3 region has the DNA TGTGCCAGCAGTGAATTACGGACGAACACTGAAGCTTTCTTT. Its translation: CASSELRTNTEAFF.

This clonotype came up a few times. V and J are TRBV29-1 and TRBJ1-2; 9 bases match TRBD1. Germline loops: CDR1 SQVTM, CDR2 ANQGSEA. The CDR3 has 16 residues. V shed 6 bases and J 2 bases; nucleotides not matched to a gene: 13. CDR3 bases: TGCAGCGTGAAGCTGGGACAGGGCTGGGAGAACTATGGCTACACCTTC. The encoded protein is CSVKLGQGWENYGYTF. Complete variable domain (other parts from reference TRBV29-1 and TRBJ1-2): SAVISQKPSRDICQRGTSLTIQCQVDSQVTMMFWYRQQPGQSLTLIATANQGSEATYESGFVIDKFPISRPNLTFSTLTVSNMSPEDSSIYLCSVKLGQGWENYGYTFGSGTRLTVV.

The CDR3 protein is CASSDIGQGMGYEQYF. CDR3 nucleotides: TGTGCCAGCAGTGACATTGGGCAGGGTATGGGCTACGAGCAGTACTTC. This chain uses TRBV25-1 with TRBJ2-7; D is perhaps TRBD1 (5 bases). V was cut by 3 bases and J by 3 bases, with 18 bases left in between. This CDR3 spans 16 amino acids. CDR1 is MGHDK and CDR2 is SYGVNS in the germline V gene.

This sequence joins TRBV4-1 and TRBJ1-1; D unclear. V was cut by 2 bases and J by 5 bases, with 21 bases left in between. This CDR3 is built from 17 residues. Germline lookup yields CDR1 MGHRA and CDR2 YSYEKL. As DNA, the CDR3 is TGCGCCAGCAGCCAATACGCTACTGGACTTGGGAGAACTGAAGCTTTCTTT. It is translated as CASSQYATGLGRTEAFF.

V usage is TRBV25-1 and J usage is TRBJ2-2; D is uncertain. The CDR3 is 14 amino acids. Germline CDR1 MGHDK, CDR2 SYGVNS. Trimming removed 6 bases from V and 0 bases from J, with 8 bases in between. CDR3 nucleotide sequence: TGTGCCAGCAGGGGGTCTTCGAACACCGGGGAGCTGTTTTTT. This codes for CASRGSSNTGELFF.